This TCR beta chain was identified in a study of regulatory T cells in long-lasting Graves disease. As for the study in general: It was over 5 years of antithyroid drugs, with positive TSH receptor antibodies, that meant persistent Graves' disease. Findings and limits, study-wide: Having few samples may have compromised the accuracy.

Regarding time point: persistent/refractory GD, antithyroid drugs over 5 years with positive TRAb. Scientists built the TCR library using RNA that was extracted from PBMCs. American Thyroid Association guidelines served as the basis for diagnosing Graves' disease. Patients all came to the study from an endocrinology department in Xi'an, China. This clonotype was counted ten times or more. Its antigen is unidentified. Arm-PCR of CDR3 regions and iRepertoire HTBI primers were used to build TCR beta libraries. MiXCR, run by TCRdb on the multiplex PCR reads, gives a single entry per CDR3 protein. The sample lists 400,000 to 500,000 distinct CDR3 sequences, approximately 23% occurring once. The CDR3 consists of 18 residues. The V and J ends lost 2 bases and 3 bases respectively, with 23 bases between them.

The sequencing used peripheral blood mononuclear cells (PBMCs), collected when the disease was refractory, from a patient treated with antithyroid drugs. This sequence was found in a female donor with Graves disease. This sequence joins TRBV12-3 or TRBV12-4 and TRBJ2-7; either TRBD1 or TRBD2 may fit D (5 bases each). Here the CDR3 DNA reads TGTGCCAGCAGTTTAATAGTGAGGCGGCCTCGGGGCAACTACGAGCAGTACTTC. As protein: CASSLIVRRPRGNYEQYF.